These 19 T cell receptor beta chains were sequenced from one sample in a study of early T cells in non-severe SARS-CoV-2 infection. TCRdb reprocessed the 5' RACE reads with MiXCR, giving one entry per CDR3 protein. Of 55,000 to 80,000 distinct CDR3 sequences listed, over 9.5% are singletons. The specimen was whole blood, collected at baseline. Source of these receptors: an adult who was a healthcare worker with PCR-confirmed SARS-CoV-2 infection or an uninfected control (not recorded which).

This clonotype was counted only a few times. The CDR3 region is CAWSFIRSSYPSGGQYF. CDR3 nucleotides: TGTGCCTGGAGTTTCATTCGTTCCAGCTACCCTTCGGGGGGGCAGTACTTC. This sequence joins TRBV30 and TRBJ2-7, with 7 positions matching TRBD2. V gave up 2 bases and J gave up 9 bases; unmatched junction bases: 22. Germline V gives CDR1 GTSNPN, CDR2 SVGIG (reference sequence). The CDR3 length is 17 residues.

This clonotype was picked up a small number of times. The chain uses TRBV7-2 and TRBJ2-5; D unclear. The germline V gene encodes CDR1 SGHTA and CDR2 FQGNSA. V was shortened by 0 bases and J by 2 bases, with 1 base between the two germline ends. The CDR3 consists of 12 residues. Written as DNA, the CDR3 is TGTGCCAGCAGCTTAGCGCAAGAGACCCAGTACTTC. Its translation: CASSLAQETQYF.

This clonotype occurred many times. CDR3 in amino acids: CASSQGQDSESSYNEQFF. The CDR3 DNA follows: TGCGCCAGCAGCCAAGGTCAGGACTCCGAGAGCTCCTACAATGAGCAGTTCTTC. The rearrangement links TRBV4-3 to TRBJ2-1; D may be TRBD2 (5 bases). V was cut by 1 base and J by 0 bases, with 16 bases left in between. From germline, CDR1 is LGHNA and CDR2 YSLEER. The CDR3 sequence is 18 residues long.

A word on this clonotype: This may be a read error, as it is one base from a much larger clone. The genes are TRBV2 and TRBJ2-3, with D perhaps TRBD2 (5 bases). CDR1 is SNHLY, CDR2 FYNNEI, per germline. The length of the CDR3 is 15 residues. The V end lost 6 bases, the J end lost 4 bases, and 17 bases lay between the germline ends. The CDR3 sequence is CASSGPRRQADTQYF. Here the CDR3 DNA reads TGTGCCAGCAGCGGCCCCAGGAGGCAGGCAGATACGCAGTATTTT.

The chain uses TRBV11-3 and TRBJ2-3; 15 bases match TRBD2. CDR1 and CDR2 from the germline V gene are SGHNT and YENEEA. The CDR3 runs to 17 residues. With 5 bases clipped from V and 1 base from J, the junction kept 4 bases outside the gene matches. The CDR3, as DNA: TGTGCCAGCAGCCCCGGACTAGCGGGGGGGGGCACAGATACGCAGTATTTT. Protein sequence: CASSPGLAGGGTDTQYF.

There are a few counts of this clonotype. CDR3 sequence (DNA): TGTGCCAGCAGCGCGGGACCGGGATCCTACGAGCAGTACTTC. It yields the protein CASSAGPGSYEQYF. The chain carries TRBV11-2 and TRBJ2-7; a possible D gene is TRBD2 (6 bases). Germline V gene lookup returns CDR1 SGHAT and CDR2 FQNNGV. The CDR3 spans 14 residues. Deletions cut 5 bases from V and 1 base from J, with 12 bases between.

This clonotype was counted ten times or more. The gene calls are TRBV12-3 or TRBV12-4 and TRBJ1-2; D perhaps matches TRBD1 (6 bases). Trimming left V 5 bases short and J 4 bases short, with 14 bases between. The CDR3 sequence is 14 residues long. CDR3 nucleotides: TGTGCCAGCAGTCCACAGGGAGTTGGCTATGGCTACACCTTC. Its protein product is CASSPQGVGYGYTF.

The chain uses TRBV27 and TRBJ1-2; D may be TRBD1 (6 bases). The germline V gene encodes CDR1 MNHEY and CDR2 SMNVEV (reference sequence). Trimming cost V 5 bases and J 3 bases, with 16 bases left between them. The CDR3 spans 15 residues. For the CDR3, the DNA is TGTGCCAGCAGTCCTTCAACAGGGATAGACTATGGCTACACCTTC. It encodes CASSPSTGIDYGYTF.

The rearrangement uses TRBV25-1 and TRBJ2-3; D is undetermined. This CDR3 contains 16 residues. Germline CDR1 MGHDK, CDR2 SYGVNS. Trimming left V 1 base short and J 0 bases short, with 11 bases between. CDR3 DNA: TGTGCCAGCAGTGAATCGGGTGGGCCCAGCACAGATACGCAGTATTTT. Translating it yields CASSESGGPSTDTQYF.

The V gene is TRBV6-2 or TRBV6-3, the J gene TRBJ1-2; D may be TRBD1 (5 bases). The CDR3 length is 13 residues. CDR1 is MNHEY, CDR2 SVGEGT, per germline. V lost 2 bases and J lost 3, with 7 bases in between. CDR3 region: CASSYTGDYGYTF. Written as DNA, the CDR3 is TGTGCCAGCAGTTACACGGGGGACTATGGCTACACCTTC.

V is TRBV24-1 and J is TRBJ2-2, with 7 nucleotides matching TRBD2. After removal of 8 bases from V and 7 bases from J, the junction contained 6 bases not matched to a gene. Looked up from germline, CDR1 is KGHDR and CDR2 is SFDVKD. The CDR3 extends over 13 amino acids. The CDR3 loop is CATNGGKIGELFF. CDR3 coding DNA: TGTGCCACCAACGGGGGGAAAATCGGGGAGCTGTTTTTT.

This clonotype occurred a few times. The chain couples TRBV7-9 to TRBJ2-1, with 8 bases identical to TRBD2. This CDR3 contains 19 residues. Germline CDR1 and CDR2: SEHNR and FQNEAQ (reference sequence). V dropped 5 bases and J dropped 10; count of bases not matched to a gene: 25. CDR3 sequence reads: CASSTLAGSGVAKFGEQFF. The DNA of the CDR3 is TGTGCCAGCAGCACCTTAGCCGGTAGCGGGGTAGCGAAATTCGGGGAGCAGTTCTTC.

The table lists this clonotype with many counts. This CDR3 is CASGPRDSTDTQYF. The CDR3 nucleotides read TGTGCTAGTGGTCCGAGAGATAGCACAGATACGCAGTATTTT. The V and J genes are TRBV12-5 and TRBJ2-3; D is undetermined. Between the trimmed V and J ends, which lost 5 bases and 0 bases, there was a span of 9 bases. CDR1 is LGHNT, CDR2 FRNRAP, per germline. The CDR3 spans 14 residues.

V is TRBV28 and J is TRBJ2-7; perhaps D is TRBD1 or TRBD2 (5 bases each). The CDR3 is made up of 14 amino acids. Trimming took 5 bases from V and 3 from J, leaving 14 bases between them. Germline loops: CDR1 MDHEN, CDR2 SYDVKM. CDR3 region: CASSGGGRGYEQYF. The CDR3 nucleotides are TGTGCCAGCAGTGGGGGTGGTAGGGGCTACGAGCAGTACTTC.

The J gene is TRBJ2-5, the V gene TRBV6-5; D not certain. There are 14 residues in the CDR3. Trimming shortened V by 6 bases and J by 1 base, and 12 bases separated the two germline ends. The germline V gene encodes CDR1 MNHEY and CDR2 SVGAGI. The DNA for the CDR3 is TGTGCCAGCAGCCCCCAAGTCCGCCAAGAGACCCAGTACTTC. This encodes CASSPQVRQETQYF.

The table lists this clonotype with a few counts. The chain recombines TRBV10-2 with TRBJ2-1; 7 bases are a match to TRBD2. Germline assignment: CDR1 WSHSY and CDR2 SAAADI. The CDR3 runs to 14 residues. The junction had 2 bases not matched to a gene; V was cut back by 3 bases and J by 3 bases. The CDR3 DNA follows: TGCGCCAGCAGTGAAACTAGCGTCTACAATGAGCAGTTCTTC. Translating gives CASSETSVYNEQFF.

The chain joins TRBV12-3 or TRBV12-4 to TRBJ2-2, with D maybe TRBD2 (5 bases). V was shortened by 5 bases and J by 6 bases, with 16 bases between the two germline ends. CDR3 size: 15 residues. The CDR3 nucleotides are TGTGCCAGCAGTCCACGCCCGCTCGGGGCCGGGGAGCTGTTTTTT. It specifies CASSPRPLGAGELFF.

The CDR3 sequence: CATSKQLSDTQYF. CDR3 bases: TGTGCCACCAGTAAACAGCTCTCAGATACGCAGTATTTT. The chain uses TRBV24-1 and TRBJ2-3; D remains unclear. The length of the CDR3 is 13 residues. Germline V CDR1 and CDR2: KGHDR, SFDVKD. Trimming shortened V by 6 bases and J by 4 bases, and 10 bases separated the two germline ends.

On this clonotype: The germline gene is not matched at one end of the junction; a read error may be the cause. The genes are TRBV6-1 and TRBJ1-6, with D possibly matching TRBD1 (5 bases). The germline gives CDR1 MNHNS, CDR2 SASEGT. The CDR3 spans 12 residues. CDR3 coding DNA: TGTGCCAGCAGCCCCCGGGGGGGGACCCGCACCTTT. Amino acids: CASSPRGGTRTF.